This TCR beta chain came from a study of T-cell memory formation after mild COVID-19 (dated by TCRdb to about 2021). Looking at the study overall: TCR sequence clusters from the two donors were largely donor specific. In two donors, T-cell clones that expanded and contracted after mild COVID-19 were followed by sequencing TCRalpha and TCRbeta repertoires longitudinally. The cohort was made up of two young adult volunteers, one female and one male, who were previously healthy. What the authors observed across the whole study: The study included only two mild cases, and larger cohorts that include severe cases with pre-infection samples were judged to be necessary. Clones that contracted from day 15 to 85 showed balanced CD4/CD8 phenotypes, whereas a second wave of clones that expanded from day 15 to 37 leaned towards CD4+. SARS-CoV-2 specificity was not confirmed for the second-wave clones peaking on day 37. The detection of some responding clones in pre-infection memory suggests that pre-existing cross-reactive memory T cells joined the SARS-CoV-2 response. Contracting CD4+ clones were found mainly in CM and EM memory subsets, while CD8+ clones were enriched in EMRA.

In this sample, this clonotype turned up a few times. Its antigen is still unknown. Base quality data are lacking; no much larger clone is found one base away. PBMCs were isolated by Ficoll-Paque density gradient centrifugation. The run used an Illumina NovaSeq 6000. Using 5'RACE with constant-segment primers, TCRalpha and TCRbeta cDNA libraries were constructed, with sample barcodes and unique molecular identifiers added in the process. RNA was extracted from every sample with Trizol reagent. Libraries were amplified in two PCR steps, with a second sample barcode and Illumina TruSeq adapters added in the second step. The libraries were sequenced on an Illumina NovaSeq using 2 x 150 bp paired-end reads. From the authors' description of their analysis: Reads were demultiplexed and collapsed into UMI-guided consensus sequences with migec v1.2.7. Using mixcr v2.1.11, UMI consensuses were aligned to TRA and TRB V and J templates and then assembled into clonotypes. Clonotypes were classified as expanded or contracted when called significant by both edgeR and NoisET, with noise models trained on biological replicates. For edgeR calls, the thresholds were a false discovery rate-adjusted p below 0.01 and a log2 fold-change of 1. PCA with hierarchical clustering of max-normalized trajectories of the 1000 most abundant clonotypes was used as exploratory dynamics analysis. Each responding clone was given a CD4 or CD8 phenotype based on the CD4+ and CD8+ repertoires, which had been sequenced separately. Using fastp trimming at Q25 and MiXCR clonotype assembly, TCRdb reanalyzed the public sequencing data and kept in-frame beta chains. Each CDR3 protein gets just one entry, which takes the most common genes and DNA from the rows behind it. These V and J calls are TCRdb output, not the study's own analysis. The sample table contains 400,000 to 500,000 distinct CDR3 sequences; only one count was recorded for 20% of them. The biggest ten clones account for approximately 8.4% of the sample.

The germline V gene encodes CDR1 SQVTM and CDR2 ANQGSEA. From cysteine to phenylalanine, the CDR3 is 13 amino acids long. Only the CDR3 portion is preserved as DNA: 39 bases, with reading frame beginning at the first base. V and J are truncated by 5 bases and 1 base respectively, leaving an intervening sequence of 10 bases. The clonotype originates from an adult woman who had mild COVID-19 (a few samples of this study predate the infection). The sample titles of this study are shuffled in the database, so cell type and time point are left out; the donor was told from shared clones. The sequence links TRBV29-1 to TRBJ2-3, with the D gene too uncertain to name. Sequenced input: PBMCs or a T cell subset sorted from them (not recorded which). The DNA sequence is given as TGCAGCGTTCTGATCGGTGGCACAGATACGCAGTATTTT. It translates as CSVLIGGTDTQYF.